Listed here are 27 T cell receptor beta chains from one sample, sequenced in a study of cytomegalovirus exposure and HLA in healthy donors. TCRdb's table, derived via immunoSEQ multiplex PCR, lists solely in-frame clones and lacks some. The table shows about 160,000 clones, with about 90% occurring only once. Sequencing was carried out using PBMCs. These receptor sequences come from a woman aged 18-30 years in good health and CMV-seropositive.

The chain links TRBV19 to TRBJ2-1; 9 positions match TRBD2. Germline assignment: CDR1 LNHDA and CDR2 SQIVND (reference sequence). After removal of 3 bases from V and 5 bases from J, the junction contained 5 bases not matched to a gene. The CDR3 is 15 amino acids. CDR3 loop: CASSMALAGNNEQFF. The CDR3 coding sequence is TGTGCCAGTAGTATGGCGCTAGCGGGAAACAATGAGCAGTTCTTC.

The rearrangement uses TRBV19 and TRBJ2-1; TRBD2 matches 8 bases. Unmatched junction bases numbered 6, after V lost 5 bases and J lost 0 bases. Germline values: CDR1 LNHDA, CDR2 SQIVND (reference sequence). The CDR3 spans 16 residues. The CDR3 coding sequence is TGTGCCAGTAGTTTGGCGGGAGGCAGCTCCTACAATGAGCAGTTCTTC. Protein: CASSLAGGSSYNEQFF.

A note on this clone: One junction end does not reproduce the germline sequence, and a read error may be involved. The CDR3 protein is CANSLKLAGWETDTQYF. The DNA for the CDR3 is TGTGCCAACAGTTTAAAGCTAGCGGGATGGGAAACAGATACGCAGTATTTT. The chain joins TRBV27 to TRBJ2-3; 9 bases line up with TRBD2. This CDR3 comprises 17 residues. CDR1 is MNHEY and CDR2 is SMNVEV in the germline V gene (reference sequence).

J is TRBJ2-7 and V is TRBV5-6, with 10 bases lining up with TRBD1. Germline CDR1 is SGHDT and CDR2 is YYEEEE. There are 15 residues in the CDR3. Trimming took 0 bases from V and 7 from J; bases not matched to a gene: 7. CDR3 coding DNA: TGTGCCAGCAGCTTGGTTCCGGGACAGGGGAGTGAGCAGTACTTC. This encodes CASSLVPGQGSEQYF.

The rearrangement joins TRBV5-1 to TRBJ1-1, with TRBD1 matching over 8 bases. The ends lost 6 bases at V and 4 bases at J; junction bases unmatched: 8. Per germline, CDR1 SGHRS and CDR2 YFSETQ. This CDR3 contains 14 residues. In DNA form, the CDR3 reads TGCGCCAGCAACCTTGGGCAGGGGGCCACTGAAGCTTTCTTT. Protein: CASNLGQGATEAFF. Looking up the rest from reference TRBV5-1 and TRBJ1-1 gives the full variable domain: KAGVTQTPRYLIKTRGQQVTLSCSPISGHRSVSWYQQTPGQGLQFLFEYFSETQRNKGNFPGRFSGRQFSNSRSEMNVSTLELGDSALYLCASNLGQGATEAFFGQGTRLTVV.

For the CDR3, the DNA is TGTGCCAGCAGTCCCGTTACCGGACAGGCCAACACTGAAGCTTTCTTT. Protein: CASSPVTGQANTEAFF. The chain joins TRBV28 to TRBJ1-1, with TRBD1 matching over 7 bases. Looked up from germline, CDR1 is MDHEN and CDR2 is SYDVKM. The CDR3 length is 16 residues. V gave up 5 bases and J gave up 2 bases; unmatched junction bases: 11.

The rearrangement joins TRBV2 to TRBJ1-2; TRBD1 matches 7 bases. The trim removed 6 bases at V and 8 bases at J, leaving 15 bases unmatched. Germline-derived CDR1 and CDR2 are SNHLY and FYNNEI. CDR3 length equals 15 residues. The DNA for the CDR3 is TGTGCCAGCAGCGCCGCTACCACAGGGGCGCGGGGCTACACCTTC. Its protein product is CASSAATTGARGYTF. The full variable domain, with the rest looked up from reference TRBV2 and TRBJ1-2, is EPEVTQTPSHQVTQMGQEVILRCVPISNHLYFYWYRQILGQKVEFLVSFYNNEISEKSEIFDDQFSVERPDGSNFTLKIRSTKLEDSAMYFCASSAATTGARGYTFGSGTRLTVV.

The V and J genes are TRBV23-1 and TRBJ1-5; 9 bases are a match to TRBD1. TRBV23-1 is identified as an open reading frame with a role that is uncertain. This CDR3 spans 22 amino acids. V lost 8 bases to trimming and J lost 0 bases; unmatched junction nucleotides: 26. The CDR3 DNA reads TGCGCCAGCGGACCAGCCTCCGGGACAGGGTCTATCGGTGGGTATAGCAATCAGCCCCAGCATTTT. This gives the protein CASGPASGTGSIGGYSNQPQHF.

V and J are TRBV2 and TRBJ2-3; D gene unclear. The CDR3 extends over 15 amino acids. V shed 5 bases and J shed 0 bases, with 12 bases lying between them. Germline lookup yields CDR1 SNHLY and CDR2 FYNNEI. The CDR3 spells CASSFPLSSTDTQYF. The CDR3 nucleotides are TGTGCCAGCAGTTTCCCACTCTCTAGCACAGATACGCAGTATTTT.

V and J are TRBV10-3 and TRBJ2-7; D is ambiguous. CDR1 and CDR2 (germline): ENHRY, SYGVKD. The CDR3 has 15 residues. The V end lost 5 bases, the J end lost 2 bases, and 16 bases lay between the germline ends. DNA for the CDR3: TGTGCCATCAGTCCTGGTGCCGCCCGGGCCTACGAGCAGTACTTC. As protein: CAISPGAARAYEQYF.

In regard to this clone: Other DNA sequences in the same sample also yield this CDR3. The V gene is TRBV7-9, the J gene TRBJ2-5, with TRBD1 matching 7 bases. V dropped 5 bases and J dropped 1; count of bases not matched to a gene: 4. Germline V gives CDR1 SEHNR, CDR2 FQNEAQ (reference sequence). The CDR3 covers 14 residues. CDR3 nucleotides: TGTGCCAGCAGCCTCAGGGGGAGCCAAGAGACCCAGTACTTC. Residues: CASSLRGSQETQYF.

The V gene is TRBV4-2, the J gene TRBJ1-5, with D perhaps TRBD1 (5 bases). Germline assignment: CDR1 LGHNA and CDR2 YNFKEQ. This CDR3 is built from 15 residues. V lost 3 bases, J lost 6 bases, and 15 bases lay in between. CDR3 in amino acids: CASSQEGQGSQPQHF. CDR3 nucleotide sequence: TGTGCCAGCAGCCAGGAGGGGCAGGGCAGTCAGCCCCAGCATTTT.

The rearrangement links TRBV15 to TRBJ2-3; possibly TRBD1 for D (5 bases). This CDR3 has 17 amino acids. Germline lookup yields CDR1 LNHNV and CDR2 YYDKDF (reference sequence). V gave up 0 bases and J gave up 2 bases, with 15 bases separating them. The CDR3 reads CATSRDSQVSTTDTQYF. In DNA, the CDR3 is TGTGCCACCAGCAGAGATTCACAGGTTTCTACCACAGATACGCAGTATTTT.

This CDR3 is CASSPYWTGGDTQYF. DNA for the CDR3: TGTGCCAGCAGCCCTTACTGGACAGGGGGAGATACGCAGTATTTT. The chain has TRBV14 and TRBJ2-3, with 10 bases lining up with TRBD1. There are 15 residues in the CDR3. The germline V gene encodes CDR1 SGHDN and CDR2 FVKESK. The J segment lost 5 bases and the V segment lost 4 bases, leaving 6 bases of the junction unmatched.

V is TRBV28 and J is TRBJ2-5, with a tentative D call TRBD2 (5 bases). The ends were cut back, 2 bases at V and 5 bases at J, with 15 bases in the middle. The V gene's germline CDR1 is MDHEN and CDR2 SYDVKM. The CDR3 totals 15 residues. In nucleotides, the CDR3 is TGTGCCAGCAGTTTAACCGGGATCGGAGGCGAGACCCAGTACTTC. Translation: CASSLTGIGGETQYF.

CDR3 nucleotide sequence: TGTGCCAGCAGCTTGAGGTATAGCGGGGGCCCTAGGCACTACGAGCAGTACTTC. As protein: CASSLRYSGGPRHYEQYF. The chain carries TRBV11-2 and TRBJ2-7; 9 bases fit TRBD2. The J segment lost 3 bases and the V segment lost 3 bases, leaving 15 bases of the junction unmatched. CDR3 length equals 18 residues. Germline lookup yields CDR1 SGHAT and CDR2 FQNNGV.

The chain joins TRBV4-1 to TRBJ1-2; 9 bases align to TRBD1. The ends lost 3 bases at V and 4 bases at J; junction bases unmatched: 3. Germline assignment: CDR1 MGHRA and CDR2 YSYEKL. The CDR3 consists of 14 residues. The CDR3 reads CASSQGQGGYGYTF. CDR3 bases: TGCGCCAGCAGCCAGGGACAGGGAGGCTATGGCTACACCTTC.

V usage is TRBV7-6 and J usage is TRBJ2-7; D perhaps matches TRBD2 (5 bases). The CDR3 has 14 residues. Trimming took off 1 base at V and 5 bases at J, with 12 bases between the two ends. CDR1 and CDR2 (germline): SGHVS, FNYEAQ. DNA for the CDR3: TGTGCCAGCAGCTTAGAGGCGGGTTCCCACGAGCAGTACTTC. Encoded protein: CASSLEAGSHEQYF.

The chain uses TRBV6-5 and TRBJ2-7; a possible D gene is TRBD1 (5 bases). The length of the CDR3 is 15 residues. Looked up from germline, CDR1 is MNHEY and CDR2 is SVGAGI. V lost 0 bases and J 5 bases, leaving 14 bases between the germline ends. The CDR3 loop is CASSYSTQGRNEQYF. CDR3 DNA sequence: TGTGCCAGCAGTTACTCCACCCAGGGTAGGAACGAGCAGTACTTC.

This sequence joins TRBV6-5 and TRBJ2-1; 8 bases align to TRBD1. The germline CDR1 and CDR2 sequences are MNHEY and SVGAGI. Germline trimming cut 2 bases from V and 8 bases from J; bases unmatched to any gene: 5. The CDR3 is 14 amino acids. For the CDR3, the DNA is TGTGCCAGCAGTTACCGGACAGGGTGGGATGAGCAGTTCTTC. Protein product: CASSYRTGWDEQFF.

CDR3 residues: CASSESGARNEQFF. CDR3 DNA: TGCGCCAGCAGTGAATCTGGGGCGCGCAATGAGCAGTTCTTC. This chain uses TRBV10-1 with TRBJ2-1; the D gene is possibly TRBD1 (5 bases). This CDR3 comprises 14 residues. V dropped 3 bases and J dropped 6 bases, with 12 bases sitting between them. CDR1 and CDR2 from the germline V gene are WNHNN and SYGVQD (reference sequence).

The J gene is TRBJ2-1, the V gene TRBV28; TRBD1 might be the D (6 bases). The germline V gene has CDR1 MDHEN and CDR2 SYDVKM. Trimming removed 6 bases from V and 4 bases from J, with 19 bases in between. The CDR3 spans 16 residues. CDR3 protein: CASSPNTGKIYNEQFF. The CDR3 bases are TGTGCCAGCAGCCCAAACACAGGGAAGATTTACAATGAGCAGTTCTTC.

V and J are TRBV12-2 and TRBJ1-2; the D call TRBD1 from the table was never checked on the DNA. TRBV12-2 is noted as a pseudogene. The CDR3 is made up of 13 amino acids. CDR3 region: CASRDSTSYGYTF. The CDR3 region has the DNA TGTGCAAGTCGCGACAGCACCTCCTATGGCTACACCTTC.

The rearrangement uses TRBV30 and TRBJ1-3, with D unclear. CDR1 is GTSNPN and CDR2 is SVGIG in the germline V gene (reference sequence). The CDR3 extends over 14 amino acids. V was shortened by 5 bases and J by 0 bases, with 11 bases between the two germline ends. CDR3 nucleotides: TGTGCCTGGGGTCTGGGCTCCTCTGGAAACACCATATATTTT. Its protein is CAWGLGSSGNTIYF.

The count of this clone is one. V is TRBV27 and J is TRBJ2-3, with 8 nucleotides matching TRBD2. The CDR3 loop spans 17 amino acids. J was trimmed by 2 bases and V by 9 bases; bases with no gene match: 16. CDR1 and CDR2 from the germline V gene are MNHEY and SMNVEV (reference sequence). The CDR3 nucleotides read TGTGCCAGGATACAAACCGGGACTAGAAGATACACAGATACGCAGTATTTT. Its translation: CARIQTGTRRYTDTQYF.

Here the CDR3 reads CASSLDFDRYSYEQYF. CDR3 in DNA: TGCGCCAGCAGCTTGGATTTTGACAGGTACTCCTACGAGCAGTACTTC. J is TRBJ2-7 and V is TRBV5-1; D perhaps matches TRBD1 (6 bases). The CDR3 runs to 16 residues. Germline loops: CDR1 SGHRS, CDR2 YFSETQ. Trimming pared 0 bases from V and 0 bases from J, leaving 13 bases between.

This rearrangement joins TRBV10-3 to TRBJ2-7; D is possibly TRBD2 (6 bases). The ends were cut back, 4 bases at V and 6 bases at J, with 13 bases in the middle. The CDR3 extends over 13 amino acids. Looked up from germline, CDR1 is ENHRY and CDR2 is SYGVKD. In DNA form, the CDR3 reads TGTGCCATCAGTGGTATTGGAGGGATCGAGCAGTACTTC. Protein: CAISGIGGIEQYF.